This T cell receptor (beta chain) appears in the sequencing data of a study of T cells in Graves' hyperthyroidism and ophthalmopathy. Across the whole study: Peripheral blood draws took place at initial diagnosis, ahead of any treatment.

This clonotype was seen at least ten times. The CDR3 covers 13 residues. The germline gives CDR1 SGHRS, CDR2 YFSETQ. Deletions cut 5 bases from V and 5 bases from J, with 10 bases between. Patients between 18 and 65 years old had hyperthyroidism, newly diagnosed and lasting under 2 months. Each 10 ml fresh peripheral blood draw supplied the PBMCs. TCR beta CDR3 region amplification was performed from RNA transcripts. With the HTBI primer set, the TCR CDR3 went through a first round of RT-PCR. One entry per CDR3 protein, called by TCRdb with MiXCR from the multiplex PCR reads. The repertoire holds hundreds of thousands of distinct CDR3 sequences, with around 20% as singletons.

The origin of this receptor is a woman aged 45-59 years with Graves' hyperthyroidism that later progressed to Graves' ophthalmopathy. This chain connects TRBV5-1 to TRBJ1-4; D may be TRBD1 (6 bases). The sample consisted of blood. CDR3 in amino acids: CASRETGNEKLFF. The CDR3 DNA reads TGCGCCAGCAGAGAGACAGGAAATGAAAAACTGTTTTTT.